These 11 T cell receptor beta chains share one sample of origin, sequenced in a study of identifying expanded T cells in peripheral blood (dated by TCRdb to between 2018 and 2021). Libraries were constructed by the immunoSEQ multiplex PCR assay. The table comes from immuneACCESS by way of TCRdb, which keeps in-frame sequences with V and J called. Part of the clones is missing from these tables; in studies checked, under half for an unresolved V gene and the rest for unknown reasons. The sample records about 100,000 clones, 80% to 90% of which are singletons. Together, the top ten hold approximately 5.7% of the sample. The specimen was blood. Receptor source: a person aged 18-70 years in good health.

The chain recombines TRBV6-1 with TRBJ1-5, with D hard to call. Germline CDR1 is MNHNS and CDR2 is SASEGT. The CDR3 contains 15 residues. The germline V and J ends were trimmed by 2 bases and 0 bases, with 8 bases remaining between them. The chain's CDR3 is CASSEFFGSNQPQHF. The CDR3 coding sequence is TGTGCCAGCAGTGAATTTTTCGGTAGCAATCAGCCCCAGCATTTT.

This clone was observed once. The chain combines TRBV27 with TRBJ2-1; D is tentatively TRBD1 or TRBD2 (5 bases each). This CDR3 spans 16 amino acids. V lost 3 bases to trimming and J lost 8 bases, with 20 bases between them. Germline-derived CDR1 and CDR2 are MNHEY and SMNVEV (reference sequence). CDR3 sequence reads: CASSFEGPRVGYEQFF. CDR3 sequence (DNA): TGTGCCAGCAGTTTTGAGGGACCCAGAGTTGGTTATGAGCAGTTCTTC.

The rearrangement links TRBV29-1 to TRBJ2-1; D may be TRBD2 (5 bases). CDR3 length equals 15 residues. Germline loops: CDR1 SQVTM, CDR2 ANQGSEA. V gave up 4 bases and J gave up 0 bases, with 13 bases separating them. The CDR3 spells CSVGGSLSSYNEQFF. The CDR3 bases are TGCAGCGTTGGAGGGAGTTTGAGCTCCTACAATGAGCAGTTCTTC.

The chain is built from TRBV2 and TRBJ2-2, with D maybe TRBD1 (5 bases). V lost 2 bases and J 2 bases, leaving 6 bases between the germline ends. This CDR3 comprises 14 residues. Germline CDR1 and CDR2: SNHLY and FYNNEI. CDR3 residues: CASSEQGNTGELFF. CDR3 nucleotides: TGTGCCAGCAGTGAACAGGGTAACACCGGGGAGCTGTTTTTT.

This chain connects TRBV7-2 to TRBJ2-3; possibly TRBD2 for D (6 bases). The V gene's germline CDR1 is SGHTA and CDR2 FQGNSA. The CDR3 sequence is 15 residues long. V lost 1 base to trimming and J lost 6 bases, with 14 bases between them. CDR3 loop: CASSLVDGLSDTQYF. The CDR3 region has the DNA TGTGCCAGCAGCTTAGTGGATGGACTATCGGATACGCAGTATTTT.

Here the CDR3 reads CASSSGQGPQYNEQFF. The CDR3 DNA reads TGTGCCAGCAGCTCAGGACAGGGCCCACAATACAATGAGCAGTTCTTC. This rearrangement joins TRBV5-4 to TRBJ2-1; TRBD1 agrees at 8 bases. CDR3 length equals 16 residues. The ends lost 3 bases at V and 4 bases at J; junction bases unmatched: 9. Germline-derived CDR1 and CDR2 are SGHNT and YYREEE (reference sequence).

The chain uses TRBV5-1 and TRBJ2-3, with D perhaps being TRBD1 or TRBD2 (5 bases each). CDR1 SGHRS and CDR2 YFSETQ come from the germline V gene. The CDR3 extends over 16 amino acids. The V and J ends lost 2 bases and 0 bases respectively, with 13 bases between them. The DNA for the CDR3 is TGCGCCAGCAGCTTTATGGGACGCTCTAGCACAGATACGCAGTATTTT. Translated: CASSFMGRSSTDTQYF.

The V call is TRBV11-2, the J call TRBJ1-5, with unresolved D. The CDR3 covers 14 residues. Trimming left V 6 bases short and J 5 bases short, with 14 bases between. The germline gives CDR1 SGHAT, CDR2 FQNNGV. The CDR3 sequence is CASSPGPGDQPQHF. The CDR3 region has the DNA TGTGCCAGCAGTCCGGGCCCCGGGGATCAGCCCCAGCATTTT.

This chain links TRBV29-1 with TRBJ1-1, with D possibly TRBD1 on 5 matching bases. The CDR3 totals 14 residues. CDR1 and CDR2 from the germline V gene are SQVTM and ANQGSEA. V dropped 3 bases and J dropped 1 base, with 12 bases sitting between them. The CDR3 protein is CSVDFFGGNTEAFF. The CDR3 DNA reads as TGCAGCGTTGACTTTTTCGGGGGGAACACTGAAGCTTTCTTT. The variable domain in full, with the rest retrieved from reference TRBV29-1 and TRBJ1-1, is SAVISQKPSRDICQRGTSLTIQCQVDSQVTMMFWYRQQPGQSLTLIATANQGSEATYESGFVIDKFPISRPNLTFSTLTVSNMSPEDSSIYLCSVDFFGGNTEAFFGQGTRLTVV.

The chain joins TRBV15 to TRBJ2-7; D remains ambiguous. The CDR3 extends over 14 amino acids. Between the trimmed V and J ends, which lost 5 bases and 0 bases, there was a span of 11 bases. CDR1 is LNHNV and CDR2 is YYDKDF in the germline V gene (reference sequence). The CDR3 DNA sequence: TGTGCCACCAGCGCCTACTTGAGCTCCTACGAGCAGTACTTC. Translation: CATSAYLSSYEQYF.

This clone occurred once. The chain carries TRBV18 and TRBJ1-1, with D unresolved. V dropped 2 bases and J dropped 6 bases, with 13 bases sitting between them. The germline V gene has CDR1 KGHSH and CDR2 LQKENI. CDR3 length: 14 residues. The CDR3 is CASSPSTTPSEAFF. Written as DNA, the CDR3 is TGTGCCAGCTCACCATCGACAACGCCATCTGAAGCTTTCTTT.